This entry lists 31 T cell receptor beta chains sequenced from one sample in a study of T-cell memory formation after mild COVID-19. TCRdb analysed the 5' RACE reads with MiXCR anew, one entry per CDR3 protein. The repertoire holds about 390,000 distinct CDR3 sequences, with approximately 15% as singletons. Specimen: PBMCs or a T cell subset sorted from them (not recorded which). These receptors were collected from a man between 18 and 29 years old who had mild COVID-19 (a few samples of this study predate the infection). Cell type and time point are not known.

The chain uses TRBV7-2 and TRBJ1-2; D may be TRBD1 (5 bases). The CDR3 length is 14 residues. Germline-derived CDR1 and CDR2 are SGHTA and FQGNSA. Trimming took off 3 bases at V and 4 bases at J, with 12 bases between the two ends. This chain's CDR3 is CASSLGPGSYGYTF. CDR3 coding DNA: TGTGCCAGCAGCTTGGGGCCTGGATCCTATGGCTACACCTTC.

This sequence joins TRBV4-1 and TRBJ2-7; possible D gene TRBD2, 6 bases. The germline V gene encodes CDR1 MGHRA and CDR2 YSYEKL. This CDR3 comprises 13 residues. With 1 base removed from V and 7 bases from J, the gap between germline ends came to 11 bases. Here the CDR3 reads CASSQVAEGEQYF. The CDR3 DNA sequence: TGCGCCAGCAGCCAAGTCGCGGAGGGGGAGCAGTACTTC.

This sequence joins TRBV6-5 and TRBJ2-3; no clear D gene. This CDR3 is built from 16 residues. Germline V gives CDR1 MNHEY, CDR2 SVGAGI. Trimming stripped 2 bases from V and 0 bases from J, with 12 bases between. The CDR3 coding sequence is TGTGCCAGCAGTTACGGCAGATCCCCTAGCACAGATACGCAGTATTTT. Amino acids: CASSYGRSPSTDTQYF.

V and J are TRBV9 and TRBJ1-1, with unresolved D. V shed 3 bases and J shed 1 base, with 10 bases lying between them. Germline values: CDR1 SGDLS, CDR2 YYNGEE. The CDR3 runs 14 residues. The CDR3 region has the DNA TGTGCCAGCAGCGAAGAACCGAGGAACACTGAAGCTTTCTTT. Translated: CASSEEPRNTEAFF.

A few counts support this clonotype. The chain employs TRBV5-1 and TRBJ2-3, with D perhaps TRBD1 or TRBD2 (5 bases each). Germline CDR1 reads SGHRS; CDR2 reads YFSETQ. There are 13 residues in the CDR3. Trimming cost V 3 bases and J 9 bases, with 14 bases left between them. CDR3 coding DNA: TGCGCCAGCAGCTGGGACCCGACAATAACGCAGTATTTT. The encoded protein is CASSWDPTITQYF.

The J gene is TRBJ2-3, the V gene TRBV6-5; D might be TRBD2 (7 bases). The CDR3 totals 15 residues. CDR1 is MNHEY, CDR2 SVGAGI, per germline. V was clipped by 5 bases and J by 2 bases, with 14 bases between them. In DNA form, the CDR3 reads TGTGCCAGCAGTACTGGGGGGGCCCACACAGATACGCAGTATTTT. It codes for CASSTGGAHTDTQYF.

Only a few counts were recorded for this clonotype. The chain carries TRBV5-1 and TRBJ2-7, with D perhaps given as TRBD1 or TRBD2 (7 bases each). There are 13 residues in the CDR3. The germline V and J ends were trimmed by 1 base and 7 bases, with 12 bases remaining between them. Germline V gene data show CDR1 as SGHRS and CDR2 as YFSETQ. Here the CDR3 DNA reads TGCGCCAGCAGCTTGATCAGGGGGGGGGAGCAGTACGTC. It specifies CASSLIRGGEQYV.

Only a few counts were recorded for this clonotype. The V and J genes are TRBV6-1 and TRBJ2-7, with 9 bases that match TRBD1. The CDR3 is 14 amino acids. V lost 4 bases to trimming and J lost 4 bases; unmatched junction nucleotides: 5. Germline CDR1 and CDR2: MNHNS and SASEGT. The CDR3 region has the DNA TGTGCCAGCAGTGTTTTGGACAGGGGTTACGAGCAGTACTTC. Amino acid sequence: CASSVLDRGYEQYF.

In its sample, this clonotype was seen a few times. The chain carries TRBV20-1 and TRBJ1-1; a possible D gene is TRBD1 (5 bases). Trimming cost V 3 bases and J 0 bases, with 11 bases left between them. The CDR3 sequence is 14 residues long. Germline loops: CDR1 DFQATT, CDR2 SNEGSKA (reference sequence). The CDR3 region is CSARRGSMNTEAFF. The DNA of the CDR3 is TGCAGTGCTAGGCGGGGCAGCATGAACACTGAAGCTTTCTTT.

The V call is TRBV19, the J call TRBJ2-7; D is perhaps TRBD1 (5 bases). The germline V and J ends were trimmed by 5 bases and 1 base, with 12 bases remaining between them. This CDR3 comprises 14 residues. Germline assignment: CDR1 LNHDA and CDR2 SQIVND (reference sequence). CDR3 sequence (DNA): TGTGCCAGTAGTTTTCGTCCAGGGTCCTACGAGCAGTACTTC. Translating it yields CASSFRPGSYEQYF.

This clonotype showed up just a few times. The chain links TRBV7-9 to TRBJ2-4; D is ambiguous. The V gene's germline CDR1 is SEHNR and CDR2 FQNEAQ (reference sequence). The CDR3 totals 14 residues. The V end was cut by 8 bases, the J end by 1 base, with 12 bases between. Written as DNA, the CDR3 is TGTGCCAGCGACCCCGAGGAGGCCAAAAACATTCAGTACTTC. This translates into CASDPEEAKNIQYF.

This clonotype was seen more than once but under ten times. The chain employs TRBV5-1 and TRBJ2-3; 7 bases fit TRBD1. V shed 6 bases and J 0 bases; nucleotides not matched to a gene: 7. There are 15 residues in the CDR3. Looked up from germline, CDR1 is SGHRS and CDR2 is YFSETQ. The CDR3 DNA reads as TGCGCCAGCAACAGACAGGGAACTAGCACAGATACGCAGTATTTT. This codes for CASNRQGTSTDTQYF.

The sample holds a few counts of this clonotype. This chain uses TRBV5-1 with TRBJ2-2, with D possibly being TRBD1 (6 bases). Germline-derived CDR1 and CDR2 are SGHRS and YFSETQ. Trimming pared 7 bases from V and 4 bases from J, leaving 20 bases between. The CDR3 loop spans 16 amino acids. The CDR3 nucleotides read TGCGCCAGCTGCCTAGGGGGACCGATTCCCACCGGGGAGCTGTTTTTT. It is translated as CASCLGGPIPTGELFF.

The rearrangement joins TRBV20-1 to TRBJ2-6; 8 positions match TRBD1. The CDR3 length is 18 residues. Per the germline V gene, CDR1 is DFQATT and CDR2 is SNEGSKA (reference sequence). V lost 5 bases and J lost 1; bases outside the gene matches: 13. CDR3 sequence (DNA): TGCAGTGCTCTCCGGGACAGGAACACCCTATCTGGGGCCAACGTCCTGACTTTC. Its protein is CSALRDRNTLSGANVLTF.

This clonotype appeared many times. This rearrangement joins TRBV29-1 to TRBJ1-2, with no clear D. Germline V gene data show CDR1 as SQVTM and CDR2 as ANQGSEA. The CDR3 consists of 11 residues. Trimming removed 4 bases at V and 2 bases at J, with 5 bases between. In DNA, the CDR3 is TGCAGCGTTGGGGTGAACTATGGCTACACCTTC. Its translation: CSVGVNYGYTF.

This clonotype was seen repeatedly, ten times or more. Here the CDR3 reads CASRGLAGPGAQYF. In DNA form, the CDR3 reads TGTGCCAGTCGGGGGCTAGCGGGTCCCGGAGCCCAGTACTTC. V gene TRBV6-5 combines with J gene TRBJ2-5, with 8 nucleotides matching TRBD2. The germline V gene encodes CDR1 MNHEY and CDR2 SVGAGI. Trimming cost V 9 bases and J 9 bases; bases outside gene matches: 15. The CDR3 runs to 14 residues.

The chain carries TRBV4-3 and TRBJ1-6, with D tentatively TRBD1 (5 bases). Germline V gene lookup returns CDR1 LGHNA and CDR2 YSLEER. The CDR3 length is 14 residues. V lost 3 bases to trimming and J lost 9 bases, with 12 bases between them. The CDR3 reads CASSQGVGVSPLHF. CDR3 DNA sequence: TGCGCCAGCAGCCAGGGGGTTGGGGTTTCACCCCTCCACTTT.

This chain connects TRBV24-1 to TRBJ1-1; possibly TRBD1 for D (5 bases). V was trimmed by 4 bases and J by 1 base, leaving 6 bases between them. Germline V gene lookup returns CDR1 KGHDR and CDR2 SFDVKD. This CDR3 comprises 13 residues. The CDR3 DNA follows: TGTGCCACCAGTGAAGGACAGAACACTGAAGCTTTCTTT. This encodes CATSEGQNTEAFF.

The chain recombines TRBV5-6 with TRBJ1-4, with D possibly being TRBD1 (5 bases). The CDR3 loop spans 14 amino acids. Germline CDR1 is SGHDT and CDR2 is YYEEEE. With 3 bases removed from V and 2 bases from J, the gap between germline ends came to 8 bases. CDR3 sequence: CASSWGLTNEKLFF. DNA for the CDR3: TGTGCCAGCAGCTGGGGACTCACTAATGAAAAACTGTTTTTT.

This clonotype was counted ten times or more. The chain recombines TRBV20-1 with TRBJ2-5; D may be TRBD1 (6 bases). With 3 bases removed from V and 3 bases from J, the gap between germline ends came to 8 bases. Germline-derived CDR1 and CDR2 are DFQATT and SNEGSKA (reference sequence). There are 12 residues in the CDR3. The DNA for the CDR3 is TGCAGTGCTAGGGGGGCAGAAGAGACCCAGTACTTC. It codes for CSARGAEETQYF.

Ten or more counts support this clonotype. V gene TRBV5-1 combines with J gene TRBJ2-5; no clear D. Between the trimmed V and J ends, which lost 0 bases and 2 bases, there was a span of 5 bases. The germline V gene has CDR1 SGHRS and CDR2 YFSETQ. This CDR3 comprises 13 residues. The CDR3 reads CASSLARQETQYF. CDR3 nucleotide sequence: TGCGCCAGCAGCTTGGCTAGACAAGAGACCCAGTACTTC.

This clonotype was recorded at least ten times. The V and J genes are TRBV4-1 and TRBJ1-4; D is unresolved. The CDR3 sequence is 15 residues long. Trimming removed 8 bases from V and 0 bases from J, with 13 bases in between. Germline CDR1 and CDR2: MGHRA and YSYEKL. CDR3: CASADAGSTNEKLFF. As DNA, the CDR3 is TGCGCCAGCGCGGACGCGGGATCAACTAATGAAAAACTGTTTTTT.

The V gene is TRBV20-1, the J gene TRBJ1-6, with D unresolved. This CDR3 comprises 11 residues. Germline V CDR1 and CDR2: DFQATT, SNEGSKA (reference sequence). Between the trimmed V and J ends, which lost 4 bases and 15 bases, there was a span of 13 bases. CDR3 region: CSAKSDLVLHF. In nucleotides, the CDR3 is TGCAGTGCTAAATCGGACCTGGTCCTCCACTTT.

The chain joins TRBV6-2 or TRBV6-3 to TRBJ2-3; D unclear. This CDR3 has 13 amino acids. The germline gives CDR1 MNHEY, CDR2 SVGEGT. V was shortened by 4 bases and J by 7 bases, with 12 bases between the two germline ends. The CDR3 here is CASSLGIPNTQYF. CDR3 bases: TGTGCCAGCAGTTTGGGAATCCCGAATACGCAGTATTTT.

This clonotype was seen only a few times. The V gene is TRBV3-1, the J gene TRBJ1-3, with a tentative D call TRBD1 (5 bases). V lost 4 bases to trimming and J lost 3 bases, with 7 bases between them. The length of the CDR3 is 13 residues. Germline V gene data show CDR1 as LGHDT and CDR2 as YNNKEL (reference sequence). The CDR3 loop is CASSPRGGNTIYF. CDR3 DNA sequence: TGTGCCAGCAGCCCTAGGGGTGGAAACACCATATATTTT.

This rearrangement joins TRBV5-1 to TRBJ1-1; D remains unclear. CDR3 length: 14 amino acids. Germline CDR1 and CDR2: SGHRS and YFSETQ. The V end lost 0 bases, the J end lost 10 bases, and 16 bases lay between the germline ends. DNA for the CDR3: TGCGCCAGCAGCTTGGAACAGAATCGGTGGGGAGCTTTCTTT. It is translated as CASSLEQNRWGAFF.

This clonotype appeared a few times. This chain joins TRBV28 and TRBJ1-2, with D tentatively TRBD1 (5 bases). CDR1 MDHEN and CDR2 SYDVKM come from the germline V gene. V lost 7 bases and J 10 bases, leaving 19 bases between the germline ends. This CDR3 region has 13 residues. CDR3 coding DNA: TGTGCCAGCACCCCCCCGGGACGACTAGCCTACACCTTC. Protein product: CASTPPGRLAYTF.

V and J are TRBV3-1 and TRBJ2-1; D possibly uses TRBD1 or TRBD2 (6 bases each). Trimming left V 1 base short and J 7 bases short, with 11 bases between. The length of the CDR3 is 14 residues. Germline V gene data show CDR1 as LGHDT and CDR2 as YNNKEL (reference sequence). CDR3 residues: CASSQAGAGNEQFF. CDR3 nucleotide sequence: TGTGCCAGCAGCCAAGCGGGGGCTGGAAATGAGCAGTTCTTC.

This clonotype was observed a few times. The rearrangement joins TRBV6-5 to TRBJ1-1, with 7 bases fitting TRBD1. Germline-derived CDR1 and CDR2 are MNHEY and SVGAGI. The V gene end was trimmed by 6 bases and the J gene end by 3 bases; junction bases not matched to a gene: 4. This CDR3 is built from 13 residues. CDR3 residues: CASRPQGYTEAFF. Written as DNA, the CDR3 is TGTGCCAGCAGGCCACAGGGGTACACTGAAGCTTTCTTT.

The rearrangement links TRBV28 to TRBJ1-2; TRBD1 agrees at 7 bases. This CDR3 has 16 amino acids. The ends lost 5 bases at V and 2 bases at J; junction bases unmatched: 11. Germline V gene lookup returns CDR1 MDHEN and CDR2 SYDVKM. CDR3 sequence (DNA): TGTGCCAGCAGTCCCCCTGAGGGGGCCAGAAACTATGGCTACACCTTC. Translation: CASSPPEGARNYGYTF.

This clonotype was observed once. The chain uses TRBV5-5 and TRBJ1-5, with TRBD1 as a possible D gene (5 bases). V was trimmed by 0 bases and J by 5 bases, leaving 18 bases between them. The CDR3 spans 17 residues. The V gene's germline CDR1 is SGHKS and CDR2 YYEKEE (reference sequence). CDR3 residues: CASSLAPRAEEYQPQHF. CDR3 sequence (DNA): TGTGCCAGCAGCTTGGCCCCCAGGGCTGAAGAGTATCAGCCCCAGCATTTT.